Presented here are 25 T cell receptor beta chains from one specimen sequenced in a study of blood T cells in healthy people across ages. The second PCR ran roughly 6 to 11 cycles with a sample-barcoded 5' primer and J-beta primers. TCRdb called the 5' RACE reads again in MiXCR, with one record for every CDR3 protein. Of about 810,000 distinct CDR3 sequences listed, roughly 35% were seen once; the top ten hold 10% to 15%. Sequencing was performed on blood. Source of these receptors: a man younger than 35 in good health.

This clonotype was seen more than once but under ten times. V and J are TRBV5-1 and TRBJ2-1; the match to TRBD2 covers 12 bases. This CDR3 is 16 amino acids long. V was clipped by 0 bases and J by 6 bases; unmatched bases: 4. CDR1 SGHRS and CDR2 YFSETQ come from the germline V gene. The DNA for the CDR3 is TGCGCCAGCAGCTTGGCCCCTAGCGGGGGGGCCAATGAGCAGTTCTTC. The encoded protein is CASSLAPSGGANEQFF.

The rearrangement uses TRBV20-1 and TRBJ2-7; D may match TRBD1 or TRBD2 (6 bases each). V was shortened by 6 bases and J by 7 bases, with 16 bases between the two germline ends. The CDR3 sequence is 12 residues long. The V gene's germline CDR1 is DFQATT and CDR2 SNEGSKA (reference sequence). The CDR3 is CSARGLALEQYF. CDR3 sequence (DNA): TGCAGTGCCCGGGGGCTAGCGCTTGAGCAGTACTTC.

The chain combines TRBV20-1 with TRBJ1-4; D is undetermined. Germline values: CDR1 DFQATT, CDR2 SNEGSKA (reference sequence). The ends were cut back, 0 bases at V and 7 bases at J, with 12 bases in the middle. This CDR3 is 14 amino acids long. CDR3 nucleotide sequence: TGCAGTGCTAGAGATTGGGGATTCGGTGAAAAACTGTTTTTT. Residues: CSARDWGFGEKLFF.

The rearrangement links TRBV7-9 to TRBJ2-3; D possibly corresponds to TRBD2 (6 bases). V was clipped by 0 bases and J by 2 bases, with 12 bases between them. The germline gives CDR1 SEHNR, CDR2 FQNEAQ (reference sequence). This CDR3 comprises 16 residues. CDR3 bases: TGTGCCAGCAGCTTAGCGCAGGAGGGATTCACAGATACGCAGTATTTT. It specifies CASSLAQEGFTDTQYF.

The CDR3 DNA reads TGCGCCAGCAGCCAGGGACTCAACAGGGGTGAGACCCAGTACTTC. Its translation is CASSQGLNRGETQYF. The chain employs TRBV4-3 and TRBJ2-5; a weak D match, TRBD1 (7 bases). CDR1 is LGHNA, CDR2 YSLEER, per germline. V shed 3 bases and J shed 5 bases, with 16 bases lying between them. This CDR3 has 15 amino acids.

The chain has TRBV6-6 and TRBJ1-5; 8 nucleotides match TRBD1. Germline trimming cut 6 bases from V and 2 bases from J; bases unmatched to any gene: 9. CDR1 and CDR2 from the germline V gene are MNHNY and SVGAGI (reference sequence). The CDR3 sequence is 16 residues long. CDR3 sequence reads: CASSLGQGRGNQPQHF. CDR3 coding DNA: TGTGCCAGCAGCCTTGGACAGGGTAGGGGCAATCAGCCCCAGCATTTT.

This clonotype was found a few times. This rearrangement joins TRBV7-8 to TRBJ1-1; D possibly corresponds to TRBD1 (5 bases). Trimming stripped 8 bases from V and 4 bases from J, with 8 bases between. Per germline, CDR1 SGHVS and CDR2 FQNEAQ. CDR3 size: 11 residues. Here the CDR3 reads CASGGVTEAFF. The CDR3 DNA reads TGTGCCAGCGGGGGGGTCACTGAAGCTTTCTTT.

Regarding this clonotype: A much larger clone differs by one base, so this may be a read error. The genes are TRBV24-1 and TRBJ1-2; no clear D gene. The CDR3 has 13 residues. Germline CDR1 and CDR2: KGHDR and SFDVKD. This chain's CDR3 is CASSDSEAYGYTF. CDR3 DNA sequence: TGTGCCTCCAGTGATTCTGAAGCATATGGCTACACCTTC.

This clonotype was seen a few times. CDR3 in DNA: TGTGCCAGCAGCGCGTCGACAGGGACTCACTCTGGAAACACCATATATTTT. Protein: CASSASTGTHSGNTIYF. This chain connects TRBV7-3 to TRBJ1-3; the match to TRBD1 covers 7 bases. J was trimmed by 0 bases and V by 5 bases; bases with no gene match: 10. Germline V gene lookup returns CDR1 SGHTA and CDR2 FQGTGA. CDR3 length: 17 residues.

This clonotype was seen only a few times. The chain uses TRBV3-1 and TRBJ2-1; 8 nucleotides match TRBD2. Germline loops: CDR1 LGHDT, CDR2 YNNKEL (reference sequence). This CDR3 has 18 residues. V lost 4 bases, J lost 7 bases, and 18 bases stayed unmatched. The CDR3 DNA sequence: TGTGCCAGCAGCCCACGACGGGGGGGGGCCGGGTTAGGTAATGAGCAGTTCTTC. It encodes CASSPRRGGAGLGNEQFF.

The chain couples TRBV7-2 to TRBJ2-7; 11 positions agree with TRBD2. In germline, CDR1 is SGHTA, CDR2 FQGNSA. The V gene end was trimmed by 6 bases and the J gene end by 5 bases; junction bases not matched to a gene: 6. The CDR3 totals 14 residues. The CDR3: CASSSSGGTHEQYF. The CDR3 region has the DNA TGTGCCAGCAGTTCTAGCGGGGGGACCCACGAGCAGTACTTC.

In this sample, this clonotype turned up a few times. The V call is TRBV6-5, the J call TRBJ2-4, with a weak D call TRBD2 (5 bases). V lost 5 bases, J lost 7 bases, and 21 bases lay in between. This CDR3 is built from 16 residues. CDR1 is MNHEY, CDR2 SVGAGI, per germline. The CDR3 DNA is TGTGCCAGCAGTAGAGGTTCTAGCCACCAAGGGAACATTCAGTACTTC. Its protein product is CASSRGSSHQGNIQYF.

The gene calls are TRBV20-1 and TRBJ1-5; D gene ambiguous. This CDR3 is built from 14 residues. The V gene lost 3 bases and the J gene lost 2 bases, with 11 bases spanning the gap. From germline, CDR1 is DFQATT and CDR2 SNEGSKA (reference sequence). The CDR3 region has the DNA TGCAGTGCTAGTTTGGGTAATGGCAATCAGCCCCAGCATTTT. This codes for CSASLGNGNQPQHF.

This chain uses TRBV7-9 with TRBJ2-5, with TRBD1 identical over 10 bases. Germline trimming cut 5 bases from V and 5 bases from J; bases unmatched to any gene: 2. CDR1 SEHNR and CDR2 FQNEAQ come from the germline V gene (reference sequence). The CDR3 contains 13 residues. The CDR3 nucleotides are TGTGCCAGCAGCGGGACAGGGGTCGAGACCCAGTACTTC. It translates to CASSGTGVETQYF.

V and J are TRBV28 and TRBJ2-7, with 9 nucleotides matching TRBD1. Germline V gene data show CDR1 as MDHEN and CDR2 as SYDVKM. V lost 4 bases to trimming and J lost 2 bases; unmatched junction nucleotides: 12. The length of the CDR3 is 17 residues. For the CDR3, the DNA is TGTGCCAGCAGTTCCGAACCGGTGGGACAGGGACCCTACGAGCAGTACTTC. It specifies CASSSEPVGQGPYEQYF.

This chain connects TRBV20-1 to TRBJ2-1; D gene unclear. CDR1 DFQATT and CDR2 SNEGSKA come from the germline V gene (reference sequence). This CDR3 is 12 amino acids long. Trimming cost V 1 base and J 15 bases, with 16 bases left between them. The CDR3 sequence: CSARGSRLGRFF. In DNA, the CDR3 is TGCAGTGCTAGAGGTAGCAGGCTTGGTCGGTTCTTC.

The chain employs TRBV20-1 and TRBJ2-4, with TRBD1 matching 9 bases. The DNA end is more similar to TRBJ2-7, so the J call may be wrong. The CDR3 consists of 15 residues. Germline V gives CDR1 DFQATT, CDR2 SNEGSKA (reference sequence). Here the CDR3 DNA reads TGCAATGCCAACGACAGGGGGAGAGATCGGTACGAGCAGTACTTC. Its translation is CNANDRGRDRYEQYF.

In the case of this clonotype: Just one base apart from a much larger clone, this may be a read error. V usage is TRBV20-1 and J usage is TRBJ2-1; D may be TRBD1 or TRBD2 (6 bases each). The germline V and J ends were trimmed by 0 bases and 5 bases, with 23 bases remaining between them. Germline CDR1 DFQATT, CDR2 SNEGSKA (reference sequence). This CDR3 has 18 amino acids. The CDR3: CSARDSLEGGSFHNEQFF. CDR3 sequence (DNA): TGCAGTGCTAGAGATTCGTTGGAGGGGGGATCGTTCCACAATGAGCAGTTCTTC.

The chain links TRBV7-2 to TRBJ2-1, with 9 bases matching TRBD2. Matching the DNA end better, TRBJ2-7 makes the J call doubtful. The germline CDR1 and CDR2 sequences are SGHTA and FQGNSA. This CDR3 contains 18 residues. The CDR3 protein is CASSLAAAGGSSYNEQYF. For the CDR3, the DNA is TGTGCCAGCAGCTTAGCAGCAGCGGGGGGCAGCTCCTACAATGAGCAGTACTTC.

This clonotype was seen a few times. The V and J genes are TRBV6-6 and TRBJ2-1; no clear D gene. CDR1 is MNHNY and CDR2 is SVGAGI in the germline V gene (reference sequence). Trimming left V 0 bases short and J 8 bases short, with 11 bases between. The CDR3 extends over 14 amino acids. CDR3 residues: CASSYSRISYEQFF. As DNA, the CDR3 is TGTGCCAGCAGTTACTCGAGGATTTCATATGAGCAGTTCTTC.

Written as DNA, the CDR3 is TGTGCCAGCAGCCAAGAGTCAGGGACCACTGAAGCTTTCTTT. The encoded protein is CASSQESGTTEAFF. V and J are TRBV3-1 and TRBJ1-1, with D maybe TRBD1 (5 bases). The length of the CDR3 is 14 residues. CDR1 is LGHDT, CDR2 YNNKEL, per germline (reference sequence). V dropped 0 bases and J dropped 4 bases, with 9 bases sitting between them.

The chain links TRBV24-1 to TRBJ2-5; the match to TRBD1 covers 9 bases. From germline, CDR1 is KGHDR and CDR2 SFDVKD. J lost 11 bases, V lost 7 bases, and 16 bases had no gene match. The CDR3 loop spans 15 amino acids. CDR3 sequence (DNA): TGTGCCACCAGCCCCGGGACAGGGTACGGTGATGAGCAGTACTTC. Residues: CATSPGTGYGDEQYF.

This clonotype was picked up many times. V is TRBV20-1 and J is TRBJ2-1; a weak D match, TRBD1 (6 bases). CDR1 is DFQATT, CDR2 SNEGSKA, per germline (reference sequence). This CDR3 region has 14 residues. V was clipped by 6 bases and J by 5 bases, with 17 bases between them. CDR3 amino acids: CSADPRGVNNEQFF. CDR3 DNA: TGCAGTGCAGACCCCAGGGGCGTAAACAATGAGCAGTTCTTC.

This clonotype was detected many times. V is TRBV4-1 and J is TRBJ2-7; TRBD2 might be the D (5 bases). The CDR3 is made up of 13 amino acids. Germline assignment: CDR1 MGHRA and CDR2 YSYEKL. V shed 0 bases and J shed 7 bases, with 10 bases lying between them. CDR3 DNA: TGCGCCAGCAGCCAAGAAGAGGGTCGAGAGCAGTACTTC. Residues: CASSQEEGREQYF.

V is TRBV6-5 and J is TRBJ2-2; possibly TRBD1 for D (5 bases). V was clipped by 7 bases and J by 5 bases, with 8 bases between them. This CDR3 is 12 amino acids long. Germline V CDR1 and CDR2: MNHEY, SVGAGI. For the CDR3, the DNA is TGTGCCAGCAACTCAGGGACCGGGGAGCTGTTTTTT. It yields the protein CASNSGTGELFF.